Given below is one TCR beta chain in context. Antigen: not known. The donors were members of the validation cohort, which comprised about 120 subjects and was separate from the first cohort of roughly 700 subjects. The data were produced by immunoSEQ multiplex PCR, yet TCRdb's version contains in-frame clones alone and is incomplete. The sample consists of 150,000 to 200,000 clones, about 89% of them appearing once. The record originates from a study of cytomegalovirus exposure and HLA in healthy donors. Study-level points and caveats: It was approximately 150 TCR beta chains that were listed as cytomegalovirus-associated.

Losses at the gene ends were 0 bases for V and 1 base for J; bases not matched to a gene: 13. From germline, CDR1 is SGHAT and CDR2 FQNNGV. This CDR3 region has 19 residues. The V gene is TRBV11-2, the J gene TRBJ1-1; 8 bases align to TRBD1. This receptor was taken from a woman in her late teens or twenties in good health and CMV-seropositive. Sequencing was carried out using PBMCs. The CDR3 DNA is TGTGCCAGCAGCTTAGATTTCGGTGCAGGGGGCTTCCCGAACACTGAAGCTTTCTTT. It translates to CASSLDFGAGGFPNTEAFF. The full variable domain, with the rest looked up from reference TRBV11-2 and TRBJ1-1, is EAGVAQSPRYKIIEKRQSVAFWCNPISGHATLYWYQQILGQGPKLLIQFQNNGVVDDSQLPKDRFSAERLKGVDSTLKIQPAKLEDSAVYLCASSLDFGAGGFPNTEAFFGQGTRLTVV.